This TCR beta chain was profiled in a study of tumor and adjacent non-tumor tissue in lung cancer. Study-wide points: TCR diversity was significantly greater in tumor than normal lung tissue.

On this clonotype: Its antigen remains unknown.

With V trimmed by 5 bases and J by 5 bases, 11 bases remained unmatched. Germline CDR1 is SGHRS and CDR2 is YFSETQ. There are 15 residues in the CDR3. The library came from three nested PCR rounds adapted from ARM-PCR protocols. TCRdb reprocessed the multiplex PCR reads via MiXCR and lists one record per CDR3 protein. The sample lists about 76,000 distinct CDR3 sequences; under 70% were seen once. This sample's RNA came from whole unsorted tissue. The V gene is TRBV5-1, the J gene TRBJ2-5; 8 bases map to TRBD2. The sequenced sample was lung tumor tissue. The TCR originated in a woman in her 70s with non-small cell lung cancer. In DNA, the CDR3 is TGCGCCAGCAGATTGACTAGCGAGCACTTGGAGACCCAGTACTTC. It codes for CASRLTSEHLETQYF.